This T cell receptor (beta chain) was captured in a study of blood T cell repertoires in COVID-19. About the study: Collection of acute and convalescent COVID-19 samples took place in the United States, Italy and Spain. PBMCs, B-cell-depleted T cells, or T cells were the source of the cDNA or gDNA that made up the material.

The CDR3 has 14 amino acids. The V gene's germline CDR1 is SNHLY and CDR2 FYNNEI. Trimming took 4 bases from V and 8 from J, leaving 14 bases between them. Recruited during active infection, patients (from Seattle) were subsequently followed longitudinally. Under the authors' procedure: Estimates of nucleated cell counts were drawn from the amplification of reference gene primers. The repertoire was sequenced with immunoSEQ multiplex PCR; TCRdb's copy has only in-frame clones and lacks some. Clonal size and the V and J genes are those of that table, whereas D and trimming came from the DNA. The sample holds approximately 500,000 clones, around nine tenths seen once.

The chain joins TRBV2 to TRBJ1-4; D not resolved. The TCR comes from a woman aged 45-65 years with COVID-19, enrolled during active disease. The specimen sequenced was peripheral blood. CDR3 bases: TGTGCCAGCAGTGGCGGACTATCCGGAGAAAAACTGTTTTTT. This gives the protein CASSGGLSGEKLFF.